Below, 10 T cell receptor beta chains from the same sample are listed, as sequenced in a study of blood T cell repertoires in COVID-19. Data came from immunoSEQ multiplex PCR; TCRdb stores just in-frame clones and leaves some out. There are 45,000 to 50,000 clones in the sample; 75% to 90% occur only once, and around 7.4% lies in the top ten. Material: peripheral blood. These receptors were collected from a man in his 60s with active COVID-19.

Only a few counts were recorded for this clone. The V gene is TRBV15, the J gene TRBJ1-1; a weak D match, TRBD1 (5 bases). Germline-derived CDR1 and CDR2 are LNHNV and YYDKDF (reference sequence). Trimming cost V 0 bases and J 5 bases, with 7 bases left between them. This CDR3 has 13 amino acids. The CDR3 DNA sequence: TGTGCCACCAGCAGAGACTACAGGACTGAAGCTTTCTTT. The encoded protein is CATSRDYRTEAFF. The full variable domain, with the rest looked up from reference TRBV15 and TRBJ1-1, is DAMVIQNPRYQVTQFGKPVTLSCSQTLNHNVMYWYQQKSSQAPKLLFHYYDKDFNNEADTPDNFQSRRPNTSFCFLDIRSPGLGDTAMYLCATSRDYRTEAFFGQGTRLTVV.

This rearrangement joins TRBV18 to TRBJ1-1; a weak D match, TRBD1 (6 bases). The CDR3 covers 13 residues. Per the germline V gene, CDR1 is KGHSH and CDR2 is LQKENI. Trimming took off 5 bases at V and 1 base at J, with 8 bases between the two ends. The CDR3 protein is CASSEGQNTEAFF. DNA of the CDR3: TGTGCCAGCTCAGAGGGACAGAACACTGAAGCTTTCTTT.

This clone was picked up one time. This chain uses TRBV2 with TRBJ1-4; D is unresolved. The V gene lost 8 bases and the J gene lost 7 bases, with 23 bases spanning the gap. Germline CDR1 is SNHLY and CDR2 is FYNNEI. The CDR3 covers 16 residues. CDR3 nucleotide sequence: TGTGCCAGCCACCCGACTCCTGCTAGCCCGGGTGAAAAACTGTTTTTT. Protein: CASHPTPASPGEKLFF.

A single count supports this clone. The chain is built from TRBV28 and TRBJ2-7; D not certain. V was pared by 4 bases and J by 6 bases, with 10 bases between. This CDR3 has 12 amino acids. Germline-derived CDR1 and CDR2 are MDHEN and SYDVKM. CDR3 loop: CASSSAVGEQYF. CDR3 sequence (DNA): TGTGCCAGCAGTTCCGCGGTTGGCGAGCAGTACTTC.

The rearrangement uses TRBV7-2 and TRBJ1-6; TRBD1 agrees at 7 bases. Germline V lookup: CDR1 SGHTA, CDR2 FQGNSA. This CDR3 is built from 15 residues. Trimming removed 6 bases from V and 6 bases from J; junction bases left unmatched: 8. CDR3 protein: CASSTQGFGNSPLHF. The CDR3 coding sequence is TGTGCCAGCAGTACACAGGGGTTCGGTAATTCACCCCTCCACTTT.

The chain joins TRBV11-2 to TRBJ2-2; TRBD1 matches at 7 bases. The CDR3 has 17 amino acids. Trimming removed 1 base from V and 4 bases from J; junction bases left unmatched: 9. Looked up from germline, CDR1 is SGHAT and CDR2 is FQNNGV. CDR3 region: CASSLGGSAGGTGELFF. The CDR3 bases are TGTGCCAGCAGCTTAGGAGGTAGTGCAGGGGGCACCGGGGAGCTGTTTTTT.

This chain joins TRBV27 and TRBJ2-3, with TRBD2 identical over 7 bases. V was clipped by 5 bases and J by 4 bases; unmatched bases: 9. CDR1 and CDR2 from the germline V gene are MNHEY and SMNVEV (reference sequence). This CDR3 has 15 residues. CDR3 residues: CASSRSTGGSDTQYF. The CDR3, as DNA: TGTGCCAGCAGTCGTAGCACGGGAGGATCAGATACGCAGTATTTT.

This rearrangement joins TRBV18 to TRBJ2-1; 7 bases map to TRBD1. CDR1 is KGHSH, CDR2 LQKENI, per germline. V was pared by 8 bases and J by 3 bases, with 7 bases of the junction left unmatched. The CDR3 length is 14 residues. The CDR3 DNA is TGTGCCAGCACATCCGGGACAGTCTACAATGAGCAGTTCTTC. It translates to CASTSGTVYNEQFF.

V is TRBV29-1 and J is TRBJ1-2; 10 bases line up with TRBD1. This CDR3 region has 12 residues. V was pared by 7 bases and J by 6 bases, with 5 bases of the junction left unmatched. The germline V gene has CDR1 SQVTM and CDR2 ANQGSEA. The CDR3, as DNA: TGCAGCGGGACCGGGACAGGGGATGGCTACACCTTC. This codes for CSGTGTGDGYTF.

The J gene is TRBJ2-3, the V gene TRBV7-8; D is perhaps TRBD2 (5 bases). Germline V gene data show CDR1 as SGHVS and CDR2 as FQNEAQ. Deletions cut 7 bases from V and 1 base from J, with 15 bases between. This CDR3 is built from 15 residues. CDR3 protein: CASNPFEGGTDTQYF. CDR3 DNA sequence: TGTGCCAGCAATCCCTTTGAGGGAGGCACAGATACGCAGTATTTT.